The following is a TCR beta chain sequence with its context. Its recognized antigen is unknown. Qualities for individual bases were not recorded, and no much larger clone is one base off. The data derive from a study of blood T cell repertoires in COVID-19 (dated by TCRdb to the early 2020s). Regarding the research as a whole: The collaborator samples originated in the United States, Italy and Spain and spanned the acute and convalescent phases of COVID-19. A de-identified subject ID, COVID-19 status, age in years and sex were almost always included in the sample metadata. Samples were obtained from the ongoing ImmuneRACE study (first 160 participants) and from over a thousand subjects provided by 6 global collaborators. The material from the prospective study consisted of cDNA or gDNA derived from T cells, B-cell-depleted T cells, or PBMCs. The dataset comprised deeply sampled blood TCRbeta repertoires from subjects exposed to, actively infected with, or recovered from COVID-19. The repertoires were released in a freely available public database meant as a resource for research on the immune response to SARS-CoV-2. Where available, HLA class I and class II types were obtained from metadata supplied by the sample provider rather than from assay-based typing. Paper-wide results and their limitations: How much clinical and demographic metadata was included differed by source and by participant, and the metadata was provided uncurated.

The immunoSEQ Assay, a bias-controlled multiplex PCR, was used to amplify TCRbeta CDR3 regions from genomic DNA. In the authors' own workflow: The number of nucleated cells in each sample was estimated from the amplification of reference gene primers within the assay. Sequence reads were collapsed and filtered to measure the absolute abundance of every unique TCRbeta CDR3 rearrangement. For each sample, productive Simpson clonality was calculated as the square root of Simpson's diversity index across productive rearrangements. Entries here come from immuneACCESS through TCRdb and include only in-frame sequences with V and J called. Some clones fail to appear in such tables; in the studies checked, an unresolved V gene covers under half of the shortfall, and the cause of the remainder is unknown. D and trimming were read from the DNA, whereas the V and J calls and clone size are those reported in that table. For this sample the table gives roughly 230,000 clones, of which around 87% were detected only once. Together, the top ten hold under 2.5% of the sample.

One collaborating source in Seattle enrolled patients while the patients were actively infected and followed the patients over time throughout the course of disease. Whole blood was collected in K2EDTA tubes by collaborating institutions according to the institutions' own protocols. Collaborator samples were shipped for TCRbeta analysis as frozen whole blood, isolated PBMCs, or DNA extracted from either sample type. There are 12 amino acids in the CDR3, from cysteine to phenylalanine inclusive. The retained sequence is limited to the CDR3, 36 bases, with the frame set at the first base. Taken from the germline V gene, the CDR1 and CDR2 loops are MNHEY and SVGEGT. The germline ends are 12 bases apart after V is trimmed by 5 bases and J by 8 bases.

The source of this sequence is a woman aged 55-69 years with COVID-19, enrolled during active disease. The sequence joins TRBV6-2 or TRBV6-3 to TRBJ1-1, with a tentative D gene TRBD1 over 5 matching bases. The sample consisted of peripheral blood. CDR3 protein: CASSNRQREAFF. The sequence in DNA is TGTGCCAGCAGTAACCGACAGAGGGAAGCTTTCTTT.